Described below is a single TCR beta chain sequence and its context. The source of the sample is a study of blood T cell repertoires in COVID-19. Study-wide background: Samples of COVID-19 (acute and convalescent) were obtained from the United States, Italy and Spain. Sources were T cells, B-cell-depleted T cells, or PBMCs; the material itself was cDNA or gDNA.

Looked up from germline, CDR1 is LNHDA and CDR2 is SQIVND (reference sequence). This CDR3 is built from 15 residues. V lost 6 bases and J lost 6, with 20 bases in between. TCRdb keeps only in-frame clones here, not all; method: immunoSEQ multiplex PCR. This sample has 250,000 to 300,000 clones, with around 90% found just once. This TCR came from a woman in her forties with acute or convalescent COVID-19. The sample comprised peripheral blood. The chain has TRBV19 and TRBJ1-2, with a weak D call TRBD1 (6 bases). CDR3: CASSPSQGRVNGYTF. In nucleotides, the CDR3 is TGTGCCAGTAGCCCATCCCAGGGGCGTGTAAATGGCTACACCTTC. Based on the CDR3 plus reference TRBV19 and TRBJ1-2, the full variable domain is DGGITQSPKYLFRKEGQNVTLSCEQNLNHDAMYWYRQDPGQGLRLIYYSQIVNDFQKGDIAEGYSVSREKKESFPLTVTSAQKNPTAFYLCASSPSQGRVNGYTFGSGTRLTVV.